A selection of T cell receptor beta chains follows, all from one sample in a study of cytomegalovirus exposure and HLA in healthy donors. Data came from immunoSEQ multiplex PCR; TCRdb stores just in-frame clones and leaves some out. The sample has some 150,000 clones, approximately 87% seen once. The sequenced sample was PBMCs. The receptor set was obtained from a woman aged 25 to 39 in good health and CMV-seronegative. The CDR3 runs from the conserved cysteine through the conserved F or W. The D gene is left open where the match is weak. Size is stated for part of the rows, as once, few or many counts, or as a class when the clone is expanded.

clone_size | d_call | j_call | v_call | cdr3_nt | cdr3_aa
NA | TRBD1 | TRBJ2-7 | TRBV28 | TGTGCCAGCAGTCTCCCCCGGACAGGCCGGGGAGTGCTCTACGAGCAGTACTTC | CASSLPRTGRGVLYEQYF
NA | NA | TRBJ2-2 | TRBV18 | TGTGCCAGCTCACCACAAGTCGGGTTAACCGGGGAGCTGTTTTTT | CASSPQVGLTGELFF
NA | TRBD1 | TRBJ2-7 | TRBV29-1 | TGCAGCGTCGAAACCTTGGACAGGGGGTCCTACGAGCAGTACTTC | CSVETLDRGSYEQYF
NA | TRBD1 | TRBJ1-3 | TRBV18 | TGTGCCAGCTCACCACGAACCGGGACAGCGAGCTCTGGAAACACCATATATTTT | CASSPRTGTASSGNTIYF
NA | NA | TRBJ1-1 | TRBV11-1 | TGTGCCAGCAGCTTAACTGGGAACACTGAAGCTTTCTTT | CASSLTGNTEAFF
NA | TRBD2 | TRBJ2-3 | TRBV7-2 | TGTGCCAGCAGCAAAAAGGCCGGGACTAGCGGAGCCACAGATACGCAGTATTTT | CASSKKAGTSGATDTQYF
once | TRBD1 | TRBJ2-5 | TRBV7-9 | TGTGCCAGCAGCACGGACAGGGGTGAGACCCAGTACTTC | CASSTDRGETQYF
NA | NA | TRBJ2-1 | TRBV19 | TGTGCCAGTAGTGGCGGACAGTGGTTCTTC | CASSGGQWFF
NA | NA | TRBJ1-4 | TRBV6-5 | TGTGCCAGCAGTTACCTACCCAGGGGTGAAAAACTGTTTTTT | CASSYLPRGEKLFF
NA | TRBD1 | TRBJ1-2 | TRBV7-9 | TGTGCCAGCAGCTTAGCCTGGGACAGGAGCGCTAACTATGGCTACACCTTC | CASSLAWDRSANYGYTF
NA | TRBD2 | TRBJ2-7 | TRBV7-9 | TGTGCCAGCAGCTTGGATGGACTAGCGGGATGGGGATACGAGCAGTACTTC | CASSLDGLAGWGYEQYF
few | NA | TRBJ2-6 | TRBV2 | TGTGCCAGCAGTGAACCTCAGGGTAGCTCTGGGGCCAACGTCCTGACTTTC | CASSEPQGSSGANVLTF
once | NA | TRBJ2-7 | TRBV27 | TGTGCCAGCAGCCCGAACCTAGGACAGGAGCAGTACTTC | CASSPNLGQEQYF
NA | NA | TRBJ2-2 | TRBV5-1 | TGCGCCAGCAGCGGAGAGGTCGGGGAGCTGTTTTTT | CASSGEVGELFF
once | TRBD1 | TRBJ2-5 | TRBV7-9 | TGTGCCAGCAGCCTCAGGACAGGGGGCTACCAAGAGACCCAGTACTTC | CASSLRTGGYQETQYF
few | NA | TRBJ1-1 | TRBV25-1 | TGTGCCAGCAGACGGAGCACTGAAGCTTTCTTT | CASRRSTEAFF
NA | TRBD2 | TRBJ2-5 | TRBV5-4 | TGTGCCAGCAGCACCCGGACTAGCGGCCAAGAGACCCAGTACTTC | CASSTRTSGQETQYF
NA | TRBD1 | TRBJ2-7 | TRBV7-9 | TGTGCCAGCAGCATAACAGGGGGAGGAAACGAGCAGTACTTC | CASSITGGGNEQYF
NA | NA | TRBJ2-5 | TRBV29-1 | TGCAGCGCTCAAACAGGGATAGAGACCCAGTACTTC | CSAQTGIETQYF
NA | TRBD1 | TRBJ1-1 | TRBV7-2 | TGTGCCAGCAGCCCTCGTTACAGGGGGCTAGGAACTGAAGCTTTCTTT | CASSPRYRGLGTEAFF
NA | TRBD1 | TRBJ1-1 | TRBV27 | TGTGCCAGCAGCTGGACAGGGCAGAGCACTGAAGCTTTCTTT | CASSWTGQSTEAFF
NA | NA | TRBJ2-4 | TRBV6-1 | TGTGCCAGCAGTGAAACCCCCGCGACAGAACTGATAGGACGAGATCTTCGAAACATTCAGTACTTC | CASSETPATELIGRDLRNIQYF
NA | NA | TRBJ1-1 | TRBV6-1 | TGTGCCTCCAGGTATGGCAGTTTGGGTACTGAAGCTTTCTTT | CASRYGSLGTEAFF
NA | NA | TRBJ1-1 | TRBV15 | TGTGCCACCAGCAGAGGTCTCGGGGGGCTAAGGAACACTGAAGCTTTCTTT | CATSRGLGGLRNTEAFF
NA | TRBD2 | TRBJ2-3 | TRBV6-4 | TGTGCCAGCAGTGTAGGACTAGCGGGAAGAGATACGCAGTATTTT | CASSVGLAGRDTQYF
few | NA | TRBJ1-3 | TRBV5-6 | TGTGCCAGCAGCTTGGTGCAGGCTGGAAACACCATATATTTT | CASSLVQAGNTIYF
NA | NA | TRBJ2-7 | TRBV11-2 | TGTGCCAGCAGCTTAATGGAACAGGCTACCTACGAGCAGTACTTC | CASSLMEQATYEQYF
NA | NA | TRBJ2-1 | TRBV28 | TGTGCCAGCAGTTTAGCTACCGAGGCTTCGATGAAAACGTTCTTC | CASSLATEASMKTFF